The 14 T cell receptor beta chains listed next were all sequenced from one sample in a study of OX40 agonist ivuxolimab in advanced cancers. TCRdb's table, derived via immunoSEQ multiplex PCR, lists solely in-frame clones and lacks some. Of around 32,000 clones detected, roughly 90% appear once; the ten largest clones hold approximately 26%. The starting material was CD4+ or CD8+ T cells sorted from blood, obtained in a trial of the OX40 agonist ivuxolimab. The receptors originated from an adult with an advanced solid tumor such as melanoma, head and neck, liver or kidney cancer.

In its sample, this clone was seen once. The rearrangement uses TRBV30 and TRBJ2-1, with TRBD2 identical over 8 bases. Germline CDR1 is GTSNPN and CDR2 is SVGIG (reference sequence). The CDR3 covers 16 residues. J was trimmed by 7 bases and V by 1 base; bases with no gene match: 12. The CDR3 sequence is CAWSELGAGVINEQFF. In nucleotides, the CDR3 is TGTGCCTGGAGTGAACTAGGAGCGGGAGTAATTAATGAGCAGTTCTTC.

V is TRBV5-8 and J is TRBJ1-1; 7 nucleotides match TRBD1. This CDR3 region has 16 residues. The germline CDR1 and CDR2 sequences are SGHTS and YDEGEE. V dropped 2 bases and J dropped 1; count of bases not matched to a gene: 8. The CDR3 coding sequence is TGTGCCAGCAGCTTAAGGGACACAGGGGCGAACACTGAAGCTTTCTTT. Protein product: CASSLRDTGANTEAFF.

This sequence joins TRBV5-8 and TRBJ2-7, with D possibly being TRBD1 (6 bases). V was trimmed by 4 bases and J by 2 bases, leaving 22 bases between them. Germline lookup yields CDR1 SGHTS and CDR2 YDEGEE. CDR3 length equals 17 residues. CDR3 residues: CASSPGNMGTPPYEQYF. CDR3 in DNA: TGTGCCAGCAGCCCGGGGAATATGGGGACACCTCCCTACGAGCAGTACTTC. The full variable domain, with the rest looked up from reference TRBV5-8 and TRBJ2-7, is EAGVTQSPTHLIKTRGQQATLRCSPISGHTSVYWYQQALGLGLQFLLWYDEGEERNRGNFPPRFSGRQFPNYSSELNVNALELEDSALYLCASSPGNMGTPPYEQYFGPGTRLTVT.

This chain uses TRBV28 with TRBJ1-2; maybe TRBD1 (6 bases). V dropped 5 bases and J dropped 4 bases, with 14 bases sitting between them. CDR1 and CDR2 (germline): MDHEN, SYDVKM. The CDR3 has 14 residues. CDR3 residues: CASSEPGQGYGYTF. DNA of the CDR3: TGTGCCAGCAGTGAGCCGGGACAAGGCTATGGCTACACCTTC.

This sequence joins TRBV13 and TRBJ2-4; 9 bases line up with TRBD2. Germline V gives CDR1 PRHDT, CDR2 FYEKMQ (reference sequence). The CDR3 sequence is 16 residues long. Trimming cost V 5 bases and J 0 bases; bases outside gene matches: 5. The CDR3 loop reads CASSLTAGGAKNIQYF. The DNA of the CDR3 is TGTGCCAGCAGCCTTACAGCGGGGGGAGCCAAAAACATTCAGTACTTC.

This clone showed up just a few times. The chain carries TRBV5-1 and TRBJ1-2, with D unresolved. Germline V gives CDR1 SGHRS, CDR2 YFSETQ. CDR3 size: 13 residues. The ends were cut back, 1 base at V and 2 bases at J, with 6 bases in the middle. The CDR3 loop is CASSLTENYGYTF. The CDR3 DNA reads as TGCGCCAGCAGCTTGACAGAGAACTATGGCTACACCTTC.

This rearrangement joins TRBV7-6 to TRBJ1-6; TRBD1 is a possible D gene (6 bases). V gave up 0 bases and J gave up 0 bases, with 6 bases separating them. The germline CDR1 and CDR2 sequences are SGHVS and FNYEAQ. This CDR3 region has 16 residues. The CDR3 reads CASSLAGGSYNSPLHF. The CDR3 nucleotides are TGTGCCAGCAGCTTAGCAGGGGGCTCCTATAATTCACCCCTCCACTTT.

CDR3 DNA sequence: TGTGCCAGCAGTTTATATACTAGCGGTTACCAAGAGACCCAGTACTTC. Protein product: CASSLYTSGYQETQYF. The V call is TRBV28, the J call TRBJ2-5, with 8 bases fitting TRBD2. Looked up from germline, CDR1 is MDHEN and CDR2 is SYDVKM. The CDR3 spans 16 residues. The V and J ends lost 1 base and 0 bases, in that order; junction bases with no gene match: 4.

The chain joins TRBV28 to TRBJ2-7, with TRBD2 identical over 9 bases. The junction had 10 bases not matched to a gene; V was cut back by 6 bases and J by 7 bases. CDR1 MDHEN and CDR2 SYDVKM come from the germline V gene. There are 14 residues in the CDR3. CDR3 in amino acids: CASSQPGLAVEQYF. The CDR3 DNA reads TGTGCCAGCAGCCAGCCGGGACTAGCTGTTGAGCAGTACTTC.

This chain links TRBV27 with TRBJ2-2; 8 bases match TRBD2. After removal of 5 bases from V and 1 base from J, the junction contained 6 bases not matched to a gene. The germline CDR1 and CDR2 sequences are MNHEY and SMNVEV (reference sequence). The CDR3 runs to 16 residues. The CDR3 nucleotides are TGTGCCAGCAGTCCCCCACTAGCGGTGAACACCGGGGAGCTGTTTTTT. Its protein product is CASSPPLAVNTGELFF.

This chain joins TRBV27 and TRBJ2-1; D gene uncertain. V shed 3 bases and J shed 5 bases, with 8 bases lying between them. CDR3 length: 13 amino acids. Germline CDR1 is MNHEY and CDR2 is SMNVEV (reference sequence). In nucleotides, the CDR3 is TGTGCCAGCAGTTTTTTCCCCGACAATGAGCAGTTCTTC. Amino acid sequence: CASSFFPDNEQFF.

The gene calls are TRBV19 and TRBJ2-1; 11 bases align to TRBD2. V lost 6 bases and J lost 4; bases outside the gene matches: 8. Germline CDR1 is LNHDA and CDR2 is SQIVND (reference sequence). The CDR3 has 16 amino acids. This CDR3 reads CASSQIAGGLYNEQFF. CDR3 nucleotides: TGTGCCAGTAGCCAAATAGCGGGGGGGCTGTACAATGAGCAGTTCTTC.

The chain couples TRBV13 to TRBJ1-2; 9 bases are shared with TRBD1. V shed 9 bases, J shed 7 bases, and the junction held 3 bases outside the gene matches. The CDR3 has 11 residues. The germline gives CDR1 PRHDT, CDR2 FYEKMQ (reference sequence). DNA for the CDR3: TGTGCCAGTACAGGGGGCGCTGGCTACACCTTC. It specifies CASTGGAGYTF.

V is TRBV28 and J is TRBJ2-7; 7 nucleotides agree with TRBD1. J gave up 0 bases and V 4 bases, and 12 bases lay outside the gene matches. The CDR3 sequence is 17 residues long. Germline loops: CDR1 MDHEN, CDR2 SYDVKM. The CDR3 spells CASSWPQGQVISYEQYF. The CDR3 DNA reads TGTGCCAGCAGTTGGCCCCAAGGACAGGTGATCTCCTACGAGCAGTACTTC.